This T cell receptor (beta chain) was recovered during a study of PD-L1 blockade in urothelial cancer (dated by TCRdb to about 2017). About the full investigation: All patients started therapy around 2014 and received atezolizumab 1,200 mg intravenously every 3 weeks. Pretreatment tumor samples, along with matched peripheral blood serially collected before and after atezolizumab treatment, were subjected to TCR sequencing. Blood samples were analyzed at 3 weeks after treatment start (second dose) and at 6 weeks after treatment start. Some 30 patients had pretreatment blood TCR-seq, some 25 had at least one posttreatment blood collection, and some 25 had tumor TCR-seq. Somatic, immune and clinical correlates of response to PD-L1 blockade with atezolizumab in urothelial cancer were the focus of an exploratory multi-omic analysis. In the same patients who had TCR sequencing, pretreatment tumors also underwent whole exome sequencing and RNA sequencing. About nine tenths of the roughly 29 patients were identified as males with urothelial cancer of bladder origin, and a prior smoking history was reported by 18 of 29 patients. Patients had an ECOG performance status of 0 or 1 and had received between 0 and 3 prior chemotherapy regimens. Under 10 patients achieved durable clinical benefit and approximately 20 did not. Durable clinical benefit was defined as progression-free survival longer than 6 months, and TCR features were also tested against progression-free and overall survival. Blood samples gave median yields of about 150,000 T cells and 82,636 unique TCRs, along with a median clonality of about 0.084. The paper's findings and limits, for the study overall: Improved progression-free and overall survival was found to be associated with pretreatment peripheral blood TCR clonality below the median. Greater expansion of tumor-associated TCR clones in peripheral blood 3 weeks after the start of treatment was observed in patients with durable benefit (n ≈ 22, p = 0.022). Because the sample size was small (n of about 30) and many exploratory analyses were performed, the results are intended to be hypothesis-generating.

Points on this clone: The antigen it recognizes is unknown. Within one base of it there is no much larger clone, and no base qualities were kept.

Synthetic TCR analog templates were spiked into each PCR so that absolute template abundance could be estimated from read counts. The immunoSEQ assay used bias-controlled V and J gene primers to amplify TCRbeta CDR3 regions from genomic DNA. Sequencing of rearranged TCRbeta segments was performed at approximately 20X coverage. The authors' pipeline ran thus. Clustering was used to correct sequencing errors, and CDR3s were annotated against IMGT to assign V, D and J genes. Out-of-frame and stop-codon sequences were excluded, and only productive TCRbeta rearrangements were used in downstream analyses. Clonality was calculated as one minus the Shannon entropy normalized by the log of the number of unique productive sequences. Fisher's exact test with Benjamini-Hochberg correction, at a threshold of adjusted p below 0.01, was used to find clones that differed between time points or between blood and tumor. What TCRdb holds here is the immuneACCESS table cut down to in-frame rearrangements. Part of the clones is not present; checked against another copy, under half of the missing clones reflect an unresolved V gene, and the others are unexplained. From that table come the V and J calls and clone size; the DNA was used to work out D and trimming. The sample includes about 30,000 clones, with around 89% observed a single time. The ten largest make up over 6.5% of the sample.

Trimming removed 0 bases from V and 0 bases from J, leaving 3 bases between the germline ends. CDR1 and CDR2 are read off the germline V gene as SGHRS and YFSETQ. Its CDR3 holds 13 amino acids, cysteine through phenylalanine. Kept here is only the CDR3 DNA, which spans 39 bases and is read in frame from base 1. The sample's time point label, decoded: peripheral blood 6 weeks after treatment start. The cohort included 25 to 30 patients with locally advanced or metastatic urothelial carcinoma who were treated at Memorial Sloan Kettering on a trial protocol. Peripheral blood mononuclear cells were collected pretreatment and during treatment, at between 1 and 8 total time points per patient. The Qiagen DNeasy Blood extraction kit was used to purify genomic DNA from total PBMCs and tumor samples. PBMCs were collected pretreatment and during treatment and were isolated and stored as previously described.

This clonotype originated in an elderly man with urothelial cancer. Sequencing used PBMCs, obtained around atezolizumab (anti-PD-L1) treatment. Recombination connected TRBV5-1 to TRBJ1-2, with an unclear D gene assignment. The CDR3 amino acid sequence is: CASSLGTNYGYTF. The bases read TGCGCCAGCAGCTTGGGTACTAACTATGGCTACACCTTC.